This TCR beta chain was sequenced in a study of blood T cell repertoires in COVID-19. Overall study context: The samples span acute and convalescent COVID-19 from the United States, Italy and Spain.

As processed by the authors: Estimates of nucleated cell counts were drawn from the amplification of reference gene primers. Clones were read by immunoSEQ multiplex PCR, and TCRdb kept only the in-frame ones, dropping some. The DNA gave D and trimming, while V, J and clone size come from that table. The profile shows 55,000 to 90,000 clones, 70% to 90% of them singletons. CDR1 and CDR2 from the germline V gene are LNHDA and SQIVND (reference sequence). The CDR3 has 14 amino acids. The junction had 10 bases not matched to a gene; V was cut back by 6 bases and J by 7 bases. The chain employs TRBV19 and TRBJ1-1, with TRBD1 matching 8 bases. Sequencing used peripheral blood. The clonotype comes from a human donor in a cohort sampled during active COVID-19. Here the CDR3 DNA reads TGTGCCAGTAGCCGCCCAGGGGGCCCACTTGAAGCTTTCTTT. Protein product: CASSRPGGPLEAFF.